The sequence of this TCR beta chain was determined in a study of a mutant IDH1 vaccine in newly diagnosed glioma. Study details: Males made up approximately 60% and females roughly 38% of treated patients, whose mean age was roughly 40 years. Earlier therapy was either radiotherapy, temozolomide, or both, and most got both.

The repertoire was sequenced with immunoSEQ multiplex PCR; TCRdb's copy has only in-frame clones and lacks some. The profile shows some 38,000 clones, 60% to 80% of them singletons. General study points: Overall, almost 95% of patients had vaccine-induced immune responses.

Time point in this sample: baseline, week 1 (first vaccination visit). Treatment indicated: pre-vaccination baseline after standard-of-care therapy. Germline V gene data show CDR1 as SGHNT and CDR2 as YYREEE (reference sequence). Trimming cost V 2 bases and J 4 bases, with 10 bases left between them. This CDR3 contains 13 residues. In regard to this clone: Antigen specificity is unknown.

The sample here was PBMCs, taken from a glioma patient treated with radiotherapy, temozolomide or both. The sequence was obtained from a middle-aged man with glioma. Some clones in this sample may be carry-over from other donors' samples. This rearrangement joins TRBV5-4 to TRBJ2-7; D not certain. For the CDR3, the DNA is TGTGCCAGCAGCTTCCAACGCGAGTACGAGCAGTACTTC. Its translation is CASSFQREYEQYF.